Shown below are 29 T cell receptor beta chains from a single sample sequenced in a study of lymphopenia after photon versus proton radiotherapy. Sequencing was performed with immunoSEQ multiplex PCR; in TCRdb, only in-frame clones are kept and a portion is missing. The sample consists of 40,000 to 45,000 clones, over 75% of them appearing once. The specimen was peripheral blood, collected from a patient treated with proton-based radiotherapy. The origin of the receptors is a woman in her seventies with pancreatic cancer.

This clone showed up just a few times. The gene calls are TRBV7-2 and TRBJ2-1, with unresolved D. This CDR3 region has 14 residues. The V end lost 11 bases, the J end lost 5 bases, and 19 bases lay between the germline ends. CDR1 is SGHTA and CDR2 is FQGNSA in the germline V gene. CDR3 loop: CASRSGSIHNEQFF. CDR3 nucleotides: TGTGCCTCGCGATCCGGGTCCATCCACAATGAGCAGTTCTTC.

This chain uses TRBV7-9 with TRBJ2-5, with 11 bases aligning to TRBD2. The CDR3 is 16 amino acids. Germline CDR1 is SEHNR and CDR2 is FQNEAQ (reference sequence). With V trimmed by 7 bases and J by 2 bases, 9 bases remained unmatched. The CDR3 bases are TGTGCCAGCAAGATGGGGACTAGCGGAGATCAAGAGACCCAGTACTTC. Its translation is CASKMGTSGDQETQYF.

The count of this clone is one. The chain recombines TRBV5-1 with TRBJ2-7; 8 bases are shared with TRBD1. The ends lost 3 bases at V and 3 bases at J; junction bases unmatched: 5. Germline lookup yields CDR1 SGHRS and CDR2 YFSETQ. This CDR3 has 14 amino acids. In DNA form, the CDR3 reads TGCGCCAGCAGCTCCCCAGGGGGCGGCTACGAGCAGTACTTC. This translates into CASSSPGGGYEQYF.

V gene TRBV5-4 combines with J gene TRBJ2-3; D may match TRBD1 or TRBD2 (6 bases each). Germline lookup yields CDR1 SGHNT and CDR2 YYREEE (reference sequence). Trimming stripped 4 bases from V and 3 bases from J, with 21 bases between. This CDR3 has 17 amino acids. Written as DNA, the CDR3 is TGTGCCAGCAGCGCCCCGGGGGCTGGGCTAAGGACAGATACGCAGTATTTT. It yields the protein CASSAPGAGLRTDTQYF.

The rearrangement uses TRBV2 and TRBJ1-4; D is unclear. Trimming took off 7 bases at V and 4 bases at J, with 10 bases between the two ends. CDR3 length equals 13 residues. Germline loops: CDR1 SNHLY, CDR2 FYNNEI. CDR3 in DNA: TGTGCCAGCATTTCGGACGGTAATGAAAAACTGTTTTTT. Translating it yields CASISDGNEKLFF.

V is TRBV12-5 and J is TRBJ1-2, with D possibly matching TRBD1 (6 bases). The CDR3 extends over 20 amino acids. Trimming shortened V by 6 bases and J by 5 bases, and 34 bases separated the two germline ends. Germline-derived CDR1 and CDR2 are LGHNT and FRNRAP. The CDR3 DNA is TGTGCTAGTGGGCGTTCTACAAGTTCGGGGGGCGGGAAGGGAGGTTATGGCTACACCTTC. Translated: CASGRSTSSGGGKGGYGYTF.

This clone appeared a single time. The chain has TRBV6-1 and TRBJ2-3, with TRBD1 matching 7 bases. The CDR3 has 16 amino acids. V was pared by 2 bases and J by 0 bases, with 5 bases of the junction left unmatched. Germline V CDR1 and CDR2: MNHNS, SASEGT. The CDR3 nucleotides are TGTGCCAGCAGTGAACAGGGGGTTTCTAGCACAGATACGCAGTATTTT. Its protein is CASSEQGVSSTDTQYF.

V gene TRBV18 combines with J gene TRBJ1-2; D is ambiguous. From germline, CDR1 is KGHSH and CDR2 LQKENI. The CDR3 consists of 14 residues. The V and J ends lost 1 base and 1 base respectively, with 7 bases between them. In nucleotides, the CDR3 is TGTGCCAGCTCACCACGGGAGGATAACTATGGCTACACCTTC. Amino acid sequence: CASSPREDNYGYTF. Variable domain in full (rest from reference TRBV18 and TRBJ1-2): NAGVMQNPRHLVRRRGQEARLRCSPMKGHSHVYWYRQLPEEGLKFMVYLQKENIIDESGMPKERFSAEFPKEGPSILRIQQVVRGDSAAYFCASSPREDNYGYTFGSGTRLTVV.

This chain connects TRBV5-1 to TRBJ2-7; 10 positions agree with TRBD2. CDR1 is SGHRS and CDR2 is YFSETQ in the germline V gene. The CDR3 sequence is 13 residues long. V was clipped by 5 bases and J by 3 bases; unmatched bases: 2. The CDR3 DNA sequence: TGCGCCAGCAGACTAGCGGGGTACTACGAGCAGTACTTC. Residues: CASRLAGYYEQYF.

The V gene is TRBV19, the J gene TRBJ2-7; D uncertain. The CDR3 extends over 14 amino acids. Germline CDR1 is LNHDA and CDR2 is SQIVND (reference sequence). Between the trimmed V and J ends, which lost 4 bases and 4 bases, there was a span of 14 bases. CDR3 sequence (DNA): TGTGCCAGTAGTAAACGGGTCAGTTCATACGAGCAGTACTTC. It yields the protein CASSKRVSSYEQYF.

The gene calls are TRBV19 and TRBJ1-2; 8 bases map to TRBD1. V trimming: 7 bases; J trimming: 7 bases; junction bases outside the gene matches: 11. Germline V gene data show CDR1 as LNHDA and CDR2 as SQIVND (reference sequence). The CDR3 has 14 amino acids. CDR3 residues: CASTESGGFSGYTF. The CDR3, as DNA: TGTGCCAGTACCGAGTCAGGGGGCTTCTCTGGCTACACCTTC.

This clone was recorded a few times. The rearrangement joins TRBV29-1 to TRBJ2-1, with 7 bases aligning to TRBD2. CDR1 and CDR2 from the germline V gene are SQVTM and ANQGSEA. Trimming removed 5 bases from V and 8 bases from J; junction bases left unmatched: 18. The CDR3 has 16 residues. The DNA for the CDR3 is TGCAGCGTTAGGTATCTAGCGGACCTGGAGGTTGATGAGCAGTTCTTC. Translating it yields CSVRYLADLEVDEQFF.

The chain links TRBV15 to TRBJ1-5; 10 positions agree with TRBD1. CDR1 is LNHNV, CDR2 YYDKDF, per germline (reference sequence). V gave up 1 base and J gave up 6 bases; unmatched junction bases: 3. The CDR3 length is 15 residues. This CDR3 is CATSRGQGASQPQHF. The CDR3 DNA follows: TGTGCCACCAGCAGAGGACAGGGGGCGAGTCAGCCCCAGCATTTT.

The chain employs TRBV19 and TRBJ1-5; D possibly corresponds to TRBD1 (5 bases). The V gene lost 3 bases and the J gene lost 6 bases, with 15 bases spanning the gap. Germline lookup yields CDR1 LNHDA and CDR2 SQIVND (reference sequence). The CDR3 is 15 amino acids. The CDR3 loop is CASSMGRWGSQPQHF. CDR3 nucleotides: TGTGCCAGTAGTATGGGGCGGTGGGGGAGTCAGCCCCAGCATTTT. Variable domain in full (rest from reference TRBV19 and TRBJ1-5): DGGITQSPKYLFRKEGQNVTLSCEQNLNHDAMYWYRQDPGQGLRLIYYSQIVNDFQKGDIAEGYSVSREKKESFPLTVTSAQKNPTAFYLCASSMGRWGSQPQHFGDGTRLSIL.

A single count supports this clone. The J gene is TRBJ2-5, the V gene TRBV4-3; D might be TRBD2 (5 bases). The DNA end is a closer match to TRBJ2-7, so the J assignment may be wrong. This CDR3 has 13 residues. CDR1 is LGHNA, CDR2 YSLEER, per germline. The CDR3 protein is CASSRNRDYEQYF. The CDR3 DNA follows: TGCGCCAGCAGCCGTAACCGGGACTACGAGCAGTACTTC.

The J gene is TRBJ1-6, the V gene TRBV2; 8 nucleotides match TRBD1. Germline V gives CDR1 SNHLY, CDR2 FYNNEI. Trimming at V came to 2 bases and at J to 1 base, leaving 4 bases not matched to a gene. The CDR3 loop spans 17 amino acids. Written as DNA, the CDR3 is TGTGCCAGCAGTGAACAGGGGGCGCAGTCCTATAATTCACCCCTCCACTTT. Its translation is CASSEQGAQSYNSPLHF.

CDR3 sequence (DNA): TGTGCCAGTAGTATGGGACTCTCCCCAGATACGCAGTATTTT. Protein: CASSMGLSPDTQYF. V and J are TRBV19 and TRBJ2-3; D possibly corresponds to TRBD2 (6 bases). Trimming stripped 3 bases from V and 4 bases from J, with 11 bases between. The CDR3 is 14 amino acids. Germline CDR1 LNHDA, CDR2 SQIVND (reference sequence).

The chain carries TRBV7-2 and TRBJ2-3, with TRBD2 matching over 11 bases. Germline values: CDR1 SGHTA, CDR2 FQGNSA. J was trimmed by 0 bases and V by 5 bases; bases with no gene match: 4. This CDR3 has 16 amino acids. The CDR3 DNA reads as TGTGCCAGCAGCCCCCGACTAGCGGGAAGCACAGATACGCAGTATTTT. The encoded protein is CASSPRLAGSTDTQYF.

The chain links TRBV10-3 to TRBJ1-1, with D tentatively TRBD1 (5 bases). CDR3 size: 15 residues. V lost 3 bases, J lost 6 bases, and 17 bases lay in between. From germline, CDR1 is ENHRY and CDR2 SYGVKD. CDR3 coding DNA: TGTGCCATCAGTGATTCCGGGACGGAGGTCTCTGAAGCTTTCTTT. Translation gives CAISDSGTEVSEAFF.

CDR3 residues: CASSLPTGGVFDSPLHF. DNA of the CDR3: TGTGCCAGTAGTCTACCAACAGGGGGCGTGTTTGATTCACCCCTCCACTTT. The V call is TRBV19, the J call TRBJ1-6; 9 bases agree with TRBD1. CDR1 is LNHDA and CDR2 is SQIVND in the germline V gene (reference sequence). The V segment lost 5 bases and the J segment 8 bases; nucleotides outside the gene matches: 13. This CDR3 spans 17 amino acids.

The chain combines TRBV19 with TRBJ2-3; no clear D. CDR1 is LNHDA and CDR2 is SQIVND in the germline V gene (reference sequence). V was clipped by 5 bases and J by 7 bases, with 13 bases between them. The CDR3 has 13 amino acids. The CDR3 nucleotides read TGTGCCAGTAGTCGCCTACCTACGCATACGCAGTATTTT. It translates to CASSRLPTHTQYF. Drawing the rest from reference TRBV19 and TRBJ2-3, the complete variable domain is DGGITQSPKYLFRKEGQNVTLSCEQNLNHDAMYWYRQDPGQGLRLIYYSQIVNDFQKGDIAEGYSVSREKKESFPLTVTSAQKNPTAFYLCASSRLPTHTQYFGPGTRLTVL.

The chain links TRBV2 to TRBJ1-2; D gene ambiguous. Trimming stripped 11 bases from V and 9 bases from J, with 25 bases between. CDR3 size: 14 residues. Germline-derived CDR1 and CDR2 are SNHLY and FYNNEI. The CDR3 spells CAGRGGSRVLSYTF. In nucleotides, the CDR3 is TGTGCCGGTCGAGGTGGATCTAGGGTTCTTAGCTACACCTTC.

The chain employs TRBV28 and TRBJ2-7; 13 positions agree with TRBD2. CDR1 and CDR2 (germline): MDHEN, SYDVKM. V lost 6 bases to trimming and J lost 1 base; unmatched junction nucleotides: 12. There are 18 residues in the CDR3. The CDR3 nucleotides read TGTGCCAGCAGGAAACCGGGACTAGCGGGACCGACTTCCTACGAGCAGTACTTC. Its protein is CASRKPGLAGPTSYEQYF. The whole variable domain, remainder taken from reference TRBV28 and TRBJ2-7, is DVKVTQSSRYLVKRTGEKVFLECVQDMDHENMFWYRQDPGLGLRLIYFSYDVKMKEKGDIPEGYSVSREKKERFSLILESASTNQTSMYLCASRKPGLAGPTSYEQYFGPGTRLTVT.

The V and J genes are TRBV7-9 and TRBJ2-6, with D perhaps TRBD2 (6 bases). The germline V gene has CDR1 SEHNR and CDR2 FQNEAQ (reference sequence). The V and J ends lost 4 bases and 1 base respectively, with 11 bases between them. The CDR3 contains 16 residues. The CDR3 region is CASSSHGGSGANVLTF. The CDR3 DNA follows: TGTGCCAGCAGCTCACACGGGGGATCTGGGGCCAACGTCCTGACTTTC.

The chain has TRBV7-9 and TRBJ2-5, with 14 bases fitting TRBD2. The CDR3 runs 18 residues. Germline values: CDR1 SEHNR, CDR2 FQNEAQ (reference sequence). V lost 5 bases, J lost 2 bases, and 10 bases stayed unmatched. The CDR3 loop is CASSLGLAGGMVQETQYF. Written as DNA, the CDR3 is TGTGCCAGCAGCCTCGGACTAGCGGGAGGCATGGTACAAGAGACCCAGTACTTC.

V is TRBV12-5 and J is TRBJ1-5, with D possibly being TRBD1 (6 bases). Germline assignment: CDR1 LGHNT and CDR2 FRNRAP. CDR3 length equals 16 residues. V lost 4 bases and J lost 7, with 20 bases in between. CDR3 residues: CASGSILGGPNQPQHF. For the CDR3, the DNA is TGTGCTAGTGGTTCGATACTGGGGGGGCCCAACCAGCCCCAGCATTTT.

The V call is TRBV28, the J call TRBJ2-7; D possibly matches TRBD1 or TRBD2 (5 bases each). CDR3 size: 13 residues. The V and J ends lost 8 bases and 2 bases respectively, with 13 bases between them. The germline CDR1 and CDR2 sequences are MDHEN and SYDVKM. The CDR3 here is CASWGITTYEQYF. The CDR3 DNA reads TGTGCCAGCTGGGGGATTACGACCTACGAGCAGTACTTC.

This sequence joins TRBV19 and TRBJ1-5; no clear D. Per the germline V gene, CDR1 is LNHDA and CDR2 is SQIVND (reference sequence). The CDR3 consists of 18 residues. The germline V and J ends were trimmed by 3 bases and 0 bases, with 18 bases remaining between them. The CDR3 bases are TGTGCCAGTAGTATCATGAGACAAGGTTTTCATAGCAATCAGCCCCAGCATTTT. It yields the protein CASSIMRQGFHSNQPQHF.

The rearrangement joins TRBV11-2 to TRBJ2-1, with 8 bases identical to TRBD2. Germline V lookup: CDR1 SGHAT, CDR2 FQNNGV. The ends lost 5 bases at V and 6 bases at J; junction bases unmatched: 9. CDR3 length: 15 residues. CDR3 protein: CASSRGGDSGNEQFF. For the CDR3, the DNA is TGTGCCAGCAGCCGGGGGGGAGACAGCGGCAATGAGCAGTTCTTC.